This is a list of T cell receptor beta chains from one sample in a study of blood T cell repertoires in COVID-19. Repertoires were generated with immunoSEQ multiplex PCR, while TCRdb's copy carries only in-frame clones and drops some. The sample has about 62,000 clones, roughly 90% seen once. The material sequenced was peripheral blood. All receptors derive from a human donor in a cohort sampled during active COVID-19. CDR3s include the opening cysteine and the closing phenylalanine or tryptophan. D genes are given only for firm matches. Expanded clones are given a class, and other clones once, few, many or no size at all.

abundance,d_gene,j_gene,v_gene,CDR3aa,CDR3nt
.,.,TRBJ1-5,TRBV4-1,CASSQATGHQPQHF,TGCGCCAGCAGCCAAGCAACAGGGCATCAGCCCCAGCATTTT
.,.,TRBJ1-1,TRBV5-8,CASSLDTRGGTKDTEAFF,TGTGCCAGCAGCTTGGATACCCGGGGCGGGACGAAGGACACTGAAGCTTTCTTT
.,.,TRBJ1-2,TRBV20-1,CSASGAYGYTF,TGCAGTGCAAGCGGAGCGTATGGCTACACCTTC
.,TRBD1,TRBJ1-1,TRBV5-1,CASSLVTGTGTSDTEAFF,TGCGCCAGCAGCTTGGTCACCGGGACAGGGACATCGGACACTGAAGCTTTCTTT
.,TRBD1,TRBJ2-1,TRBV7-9,CASQGDPRGNEQFF,TGTGCCAGCCAGGGGGACCCTAGGGGCAATGAGCAGTTCTTC
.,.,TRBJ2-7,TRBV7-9,CASSSRASYEQYF,TGTGCCAGCAGCTCCAGGGCCTCCTACGAGCAGTACTTC
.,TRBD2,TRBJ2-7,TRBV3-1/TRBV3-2,CASSRKVVAGGPSSYEQYF,TGTGCCAGCAGCCGTAAAGTGGTAGCGGGGGGCCCTAGCTCCTACGAGCAGTACTTC
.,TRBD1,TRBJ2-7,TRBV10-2,CASTGGLHYEQYF,TGCGCCAGCACAGGGGGCTTACACTACGAGCAGTACTTC
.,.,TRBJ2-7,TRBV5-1,CASSLGAGAPYEQYF,TGCGCCAGCAGCTTGGGGGCGGGGGCCCCCTACGAGCAGTACTTC
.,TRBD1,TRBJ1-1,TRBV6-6,CASSSPGTGVRAFF,TGTGCCAGCAGTTCTCCCGGGACAGGGGTTAGAGCTTTCTTT
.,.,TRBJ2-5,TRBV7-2,CASKRRGGTPYQETQYF,TGTGCCAGCAAACGTAGGGGGGGAACCCCCTATCAAGAGACCCAGTACTTC
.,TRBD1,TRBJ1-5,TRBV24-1,CATSDLTGGKIKIIYQPQHF,TGTGCCACCAGTGATTTGACAGGGGGCAAGATAAAGATTATTTATCAGCCCCAGCATTTT
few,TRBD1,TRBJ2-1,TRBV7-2,CASSRAGTGVVGEQFF,TGTGCCAGCAGCAGGGCCGGGACAGGGGTTGTGGGGGAGCAGTTCTTC
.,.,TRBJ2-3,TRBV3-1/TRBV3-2,CASSQDSGQGDTQYF,TGTGCCAGCAGCCAAGATAGCGGCCAAGGGGATACGCAGTATTTT
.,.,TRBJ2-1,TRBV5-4,CASSFNNEQFF,TGTGCCAGCAGCTTCAACAATGAGCAGTTCTTC
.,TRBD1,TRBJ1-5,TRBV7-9,CASSSGQGSNQPQHF,TGTGCCAGCAGCTCGGGACAGGGTAGCAATCAGCCCCAGCATTTT
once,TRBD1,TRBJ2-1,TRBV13,CASSLGRQGALNEQFF,TGTGCCAGCAGCTTAGGCCGGCAGGGGGCGCTTAATGAGCAGTTCTTC
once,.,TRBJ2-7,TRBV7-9,CASSPPREPYEQYF,TGTGCCAGTTCCCCCCCCAGGGAACCCTACGAGCAGTACTTC
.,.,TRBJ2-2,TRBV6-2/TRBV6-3,CASSYSSGHTGELFF,TGTGCCAGCAGTTACTCTAGCGGACACACCGGGGAGCTGTTTTTT
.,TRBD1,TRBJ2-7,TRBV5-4,CASSSSQGAYEQYF,TGTGCCAGCAGCTCAAGCCAGGGGGCATACGAGCAGTACTTC
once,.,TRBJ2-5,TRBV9,CASSVGGEETQYF,TGTGCCAGCAGCGTAGGGGGAGAGGAGACCCAGTACTTC
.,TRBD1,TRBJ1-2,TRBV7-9,CASYRTGGLANYGYTF,TGTGCCAGCTACCGGACAGGGGGTTTAGCTAACTATGGCTACACCTTC
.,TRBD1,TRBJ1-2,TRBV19,CASSIPDRINYGYTF,TGTGCCAGTAGTATTCCGGACAGGATTAACTATGGCTACACCTTC
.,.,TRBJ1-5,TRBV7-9,CASSLDWGGQPQHF,TGTGCCAGCAGCTTAGATTGGGGAGGACAGCCCCAGCATTTT
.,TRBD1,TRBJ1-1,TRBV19,CASSIGDRGLAEAFF,TGTGCCAGTAGTATCGGGGACAGGGGGCTCGCTGAAGCTTTCTTT
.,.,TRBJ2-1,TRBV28,CASSLFRRGRGNEQFF,TGTGCCAGCAGTTTATTTCGCAGGGGAAGGGGCAATGAGCAGTTCTTC
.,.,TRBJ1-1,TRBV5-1,CASSSGTLNTEAFF,TGCGCCAGCAGCTCCGGGACACTGAACACTGAAGCTTTCTTT
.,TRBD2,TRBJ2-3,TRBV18,CASSPNPTSGGPLNRYTQYF,TGTGCCAGCTCACCGAACCCGACTAGCGGGGGGCCCCTGAACCGTTATACGCAGTATTTT
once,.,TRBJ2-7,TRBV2,CASSPFRGGYYEQYF,TGTGCCAGCAGTCCTTTCCGAGGGGGTTACTACGAGCAGTACTTC
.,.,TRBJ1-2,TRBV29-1,CSVDAGGSYGYTF,TGCAGCGTCGACGCGGGGGGAAGCTATGGCTACACCTTC
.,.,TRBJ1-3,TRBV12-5,CASGPEVGNTIYF,TGTGCTAGTGGCCCTGAGGTGGGAAACACCATATATTTT
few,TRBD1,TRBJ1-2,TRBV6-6,CASSYDGQDVADGYTF,TGTGCCAGCAGTTACGACGGACAGGACGTTGCTGATGGCTACACCTTC
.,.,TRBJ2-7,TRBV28,CASRPGFAYEQYF,TGTGCCAGCAGACCGGGGTTTGCCTACGAGCAGTACTTC
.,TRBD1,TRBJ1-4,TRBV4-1,CASSQVDSGTVLFF,TGCGCCAGCAGCCAAGTGGATTCCGGGACAGTTCTGTTTTTT
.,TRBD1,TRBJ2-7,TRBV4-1,CASSQDPGQGYEQYF,TGCGCCAGCAGCCAAGACCCGGGACAGGGATACGAGCAGTACTTC
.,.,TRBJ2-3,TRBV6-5,CASSYSTGGLTDTQYF,TGTGCCAGCAGTTACTCGACCGGGGGGCTCACAGATACGCAGTATTTT
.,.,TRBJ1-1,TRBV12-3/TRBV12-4,CASSFGGGTEAFF,TGTGCCAGCAGTTTCGGGGGAGGCACTGAAGCTTTCTTT
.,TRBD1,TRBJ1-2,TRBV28,CASRYRDSFYGYTF,TGTGCCAGCAGATACCGGGACAGCTTCTATGGCTACACCTTC
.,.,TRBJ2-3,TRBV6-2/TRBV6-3,CASSYLGTSLTQYF,TGTGCCAGCAGTTACTTAGGGACTTCTCTTACGCAGTATTTT
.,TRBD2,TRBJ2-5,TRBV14,CASSQQLAVHQETQYF,TGTGCCAGCAGCCAACAACTAGCGGTCCACCAAGAGACCCAGTACTTC
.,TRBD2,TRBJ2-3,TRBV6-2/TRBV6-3,CASSYPIAGGSTDTQYF,TGTGCCAGCAGTTACCCGATAGCGGGGGGATCCACAGATACGCAGTATTTT
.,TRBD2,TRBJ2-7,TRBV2,CASGGTSEVEQYF,TGTGCCAGCGGCGGGACTAGCGAGGTCGAGCAGTACTTC
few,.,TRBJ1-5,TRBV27,CASSPGVSNQPQHF,TGTGCCAGCAGTCCGGGGGTGAGCAATCAGCCCCAGCATTTT